Listed below are T cell receptor beta chains from one sample, sequenced in a study of technical replicates of blood from a few donors. Clones were sequenced by immunoSEQ multiplex PCR, and TCRdb holds only the in-frame ones, with some missing. The data hold about 56,000 clones, with over 90% observed a single time. The sequencing input was PBMCs. These receptor sequences come from a human donor in good health. Some clones in this sample may be carry-over from other donors' samples. The CDR3 runs from the conserved cysteine through the conserved F or W.

J gene,V gene,CDR3 protein
TRBJ2-7,TRBV27,CASSVRVHEQYF
TRBJ2-3,TRBV30,CAWSPGTEYTSDTQYF
TRBJ2-1,TRBV7-7,CASSLTSGPYNEQFF
TRBJ2-7,TRBV29-1,CSVEGHSYEQYF
TRBJ2-7,TRBV4-3,CASSQVTTSGSNEQYF
TRBJ2-5,TRBV2,CASSVVAGGRAETQYF
TRBJ2-1,TRBV6-6,CASRASSYGNEQFF
TRBJ2-7,TRBV7-6,CASSFTGGGYEQYF
TRBJ2-1,TRBV4-3,CASSQEGTSSDLYEYNEQFF
TRBJ2-3,TRBV11-3,CASSGQGQGAIADTQYF
TRBJ2-7,TRBV4-3,CASSQEAGSYEQYF
TRBJ1-3,TRBV6-1,CASSDRTVRGNTIYF
TRBJ1-6,TRBV6-1,CASSEGQNYNSPLHF
TRBJ2-1,TRBV5-6,CASSLGRTTYNEQFF
TRBJ2-1,TRBV19,CASSGKRNNEQFF
TRBJ2-5,TRBV4-2,CASSQGGPGQGTQYF
TRBJ2-1,TRBV6-5,CATRSGNLYNEQFF
TRBJ2-5,TRBV5-1,CASSPPGYQETQYF
TRBJ2-7,TRBV7-9,CASSLMAAHEQYF
TRBJ2-3,TRBV4-3,CASSPSGLAGADTQYF
TRBJ1-2,TRBV30,CAWSHPGTGGYGYTF
TRBJ2-1,TRBV7-2,CASSPGLALNEQFF
TRBJ2-3,TRBV18,CASSPMGRITDTQYF
TRBJ1-2,TRBV7-2,CASSLESGFDYGYTF
TRBJ1-1,TRBV27,CASSSTTGRNTEAFF